Shown below are 15 T cell receptor beta chains from a single sample sequenced in a study of blood T cell repertoires in COVID-19 (TCRdb year 2020). To prepare the library, the immunoSEQ multiplex PCR assay was applied. TCRdb obtained this table from immuneACCESS and retained in-frame rearrangements with V and J assigned. These tables miss some clones; where compared with another copy, unresolved V genes account for less than half of the shortfall, and the remainder is unexplained. The sample includes 27,000 or so clones, with 75% to 95% observed a single time. The top ten hold about 15% of the sample. Sequences were obtained from peripheral blood. These receptors all come from a human donor with active COVID-19. The donor label of this sample is uncertain.

The V gene is TRBV28, the J gene TRBJ2-3, with D tentatively TRBD2 (6 bases). With 3 bases removed from V and 1 base from J, the gap between germline ends came to 11 bases. Germline V gene lookup returns CDR1 MDHEN and CDR2 SYDVKM. The CDR3 has 15 amino acids. As DNA, the CDR3 is TGTGCCAGCAGTTTTATGGGGGAGGGCACAGATACGCAGTATTTT. This codes for CASSFMGEGTDTQYF.

The chain joins TRBV7-9 to TRBJ2-2, with D maybe TRBD2 (6 bases). Trimming took 3 bases from V and 2 from J, leaving 13 bases between them. CDR1 SEHNR and CDR2 FQNEAQ come from the germline V gene (reference sequence). This CDR3 is 16 amino acids long. This CDR3 reads CASSFRRDLNTGELFF. The CDR3 nucleotides read TGTGCCAGCAGCTTTAGGAGGGACCTCAACACCGGGGAGCTGTTTTTT.

The chain joins TRBV2 to TRBJ2-7; D might be TRBD1 (7 bases). The CDR3 is made up of 13 amino acids. Trimming took off 6 bases at V and 7 bases at J, with 16 bases between the two ends. CDR1 SNHLY and CDR2 FYNNEI come from the germline V gene. CDR3 loop: CASRTGLAWEQYF. CDR3 DNA sequence: TGTGCCAGCAGGACAGGGCTAGCGTGGGAGCAGTACTTC.

The genes are TRBV19 and TRBJ2-1, with D uncertain. Germline lookup yields CDR1 LNHDA and CDR2 SQIVND (reference sequence). The CDR3 totals 13 residues. V was cut by 5 bases and J by 2 bases, with 7 bases left in between. CDR3 nucleotide sequence: TGTGCCAGTAGTTTAACAGCCTACAATGAGCAGTTCTTC. Protein sequence: CASSLTAYNEQFF.

The CDR3: CASSHKLTGGEDTQYF. In DNA form, the CDR3 reads TGTGCCAGCAGCCACAAACTGACAGGGGGCGAAGATACGCAGTATTTT. V and J are TRBV3-1 (or the pseudogene TRBV3-2) and TRBJ2-3, with TRBD1 matching over 10 bases. The CDR3 covers 16 residues. Looked up from germline, CDR1 is LGHDT and CDR2 is YNNKEL (reference sequence). The V and J ends lost 3 bases and 5 bases, in that order; junction bases with no gene match: 8.

This chain's CDR3 is CASSPVGSYEQYF. In DNA, the CDR3 is TGTGCCAGCAGCCCCGTCGGCTCCTACGAGCAGTACTTC. The chain combines TRBV7-2 with TRBJ2-7, with D hard to call. The CDR3 extends over 13 amino acids. V lost 5 bases and J 0 bases, leaving 8 bases between the germline ends. Germline V CDR1 and CDR2: SGHTA, FQGNSA.

This clone was seen once. The chain links TRBV4-3 to TRBJ2-3, with a tentative D call TRBD2 (5 bases). Per germline, CDR1 LGHNA and CDR2 YSLEER. The CDR3 is made up of 14 amino acids. V gave up 2 bases and J gave up 4 bases, with 10 bases separating them. The CDR3 DNA follows: TGCGCCAGCAGCCAATCTAGCCGCTCAGATACGCAGTATTTT. As protein: CASSQSSRSDTQYF.

V usage is TRBV2 and J usage is TRBJ2-7; D is uncertain. The CDR3 sequence is 11 residues long. The germline CDR1 and CDR2 sequences are SNHLY and FYNNEI. Trimming left V 6 bases short and J 2 bases short, with 5 bases between. CDR3 bases: TGTGCCAGCAGGGTAGCCTACGAGCAGTACTTC. The encoded protein is CASRVAYEQYF.

This clone showed up just once. The CDR3 here is CASSLDFGVEEETQYF. The CDR3 nucleotides are TGTGCCAGCAGCCTGGACTTTGGTGTGGAGGAAGAGACCCAGTACTTC. V gene TRBV9 combines with J gene TRBJ2-5; weak D call: TRBD2 (5 bases). V gave up 4 bases and J gave up 3 bases, with 19 bases separating them. Germline values: CDR1 SGDLS, CDR2 YYNGEE. CDR3 size: 16 residues.

This rearrangement joins TRBV5-4 to TRBJ2-3; no reliable D call. Germline values: CDR1 SGHNT, CDR2 YYREEE (reference sequence). The CDR3 contains 14 residues. V was shortened by 2 bases and J by 1 base, with 8 bases between the two germline ends. CDR3 bases: TGTGCCAGCAGCTTTGGCCGGGGCACAGATACGCAGTATTTT. This gives the protein CASSFGRGTDTQYF. Variable domain in full (rest from reference TRBV5-4 and TRBJ2-3): ETGVTQSPTHLIKTRGQQVTLRCSSQSGHNTVSWYQQALGQGPQFIFQYYREEENGRGNFPPRFSGLQFPNYSSELNVNALELDDSALYLCASSFGRGTDTQYFGPGTRLTVL.

CDR3 sequence: CASSLLRGGPQYF. The CDR3 region has the DNA TGTGCCAGCAGTTTACTTCGCGGGGGACCGCAGTATTTT. This chain uses TRBV12-3 or TRBV12-4 with TRBJ2-3, with 7 bases matching TRBD2. This CDR3 region has 13 residues. Trimming removed 2 bases from V and 10 bases from J; junction bases left unmatched: 6.

The chain employs TRBV7-2 and TRBJ1-5; D might be TRBD1 (6 bases). CDR1 and CDR2 from the germline V gene are SGHTA and FQGNSA. The CDR3 runs 16 residues. V lost 5 bases to trimming and J lost 7 bases, with 21 bases between them. CDR3 region: CASSPGTLRLRQPQHF. The CDR3 DNA follows: TGTGCCAGCAGCCCAGGGACACTCAGGTTAAGACAGCCCCAGCATTTT.

The genes are TRBV24-1 and TRBJ2-2; D perhaps matches TRBD1 (6 bases). The length of the CDR3 is 17 residues. V lost 1 base to trimming and J lost 0 bases, with 11 bases between them. Per germline, CDR1 KGHDR and CDR2 SFDVKD. DNA of the CDR3: TGTGCCACCAGTGATTTCCGACAGGAGCCGAACACCGGGGAGCTGTTTTTT. Its translation: CATSDFRQEPNTGELFF.

The chain recombines TRBV24-1 with TRBJ2-3, with 11 bases lining up with TRBD1. Germline V gene sequence: CDR1 KGHDR, CDR2 SFDVKD. This CDR3 region has 16 residues. The junction had 3 bases not matched to a gene; V was cut back by 3 bases and J by 2 bases. This chain's CDR3 is CATSDRTGGVTDTQYF. CDR3 in DNA: TGTGCCACCAGTGATAGGACAGGGGGCGTCACAGATACGCAGTATTTT.

The chain recombines TRBV11-2 with TRBJ2-1; 16 bases align to TRBD2. This CDR3 spans 18 amino acids. Germline CDR1 reads SGHAT; CDR2 reads FQNNGV. J lost 3 bases, V lost 5 bases, and 7 bases had no gene match. In DNA, the CDR3 is TGTGCCAGCAGCATAGGGACTAGCGGGGGGGCCATCTACAATGAGCAGTTCTTC. Translated: CASSIGTSGGAIYNEQFF.